This T cell receptor (beta chain) was retrieved from a study of beta chain features in type 1 diabetes. For the study at large: Cell yields, gender and age were similar in healthy donors and patients.

To note about this clone: Its antigen is currently unknown.

Study outcomes and limitations: When Type 1 diabetes patients were examined, their TCRB CDR3s proved moderately but significantly shorter in all four CD4+ subsets.

The entirety of the isolated RNA underwent reverse transcription, so expressed TCRB transcripts were sequenced. Clones were read by immunoSEQ multiplex PCR, and TCRdb kept only the in-frame ones, dropping some. Among 55,000 to 85,000 clones listed, just under 50% were seen once. The source is a man aged 30 to 39 with type 1 diabetes. The sample taken for sequencing was central memory CD4+ T cells from blood.

The DNA for the CDR3 is TGTGCCACCAGCAGAGACCGGAGGGCCGGGGGATACACCGGGGAGCTGTTTTTT. This encodes CATSRDRRAGGYTGELFF. V is TRBV15 and J is TRBJ2-2; D possibly corresponds to TRBD2 (6 bases). The CDR3 extends over 18 amino acids. The V end lost 0 bases, the J end lost 3 bases, and 17 bases lay between the germline ends. Germline CDR1 is LNHNV and CDR2 is YYDKDF (reference sequence).